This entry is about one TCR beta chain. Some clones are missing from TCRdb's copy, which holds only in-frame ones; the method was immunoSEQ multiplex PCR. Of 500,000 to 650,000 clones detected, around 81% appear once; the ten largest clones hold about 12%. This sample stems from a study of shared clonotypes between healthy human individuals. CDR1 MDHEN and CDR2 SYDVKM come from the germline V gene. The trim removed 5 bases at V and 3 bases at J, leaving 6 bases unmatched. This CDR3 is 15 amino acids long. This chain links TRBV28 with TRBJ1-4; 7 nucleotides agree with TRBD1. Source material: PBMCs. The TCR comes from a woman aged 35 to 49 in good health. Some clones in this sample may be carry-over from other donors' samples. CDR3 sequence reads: CASSPRDRPNEKLFF. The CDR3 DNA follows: TGTGCCAGCAGTCCTCGGGACAGACCTAATGAAAAACTGTTTTTT.